These 24 T cell receptor beta chains were all obtained from the same sample, sequenced in a study of tumor-infiltrating lymphocytes in primary liver carcinoma. Reverse transcription of 450 to 500 ng total RNA with a constant-region primer produced TCR beta cDNA. Three-round nested multiplex PCR performed with slightly modified ARM-PCR produced the TCR beta libraries. TRBV1-TRBV30 forward primers and a C-beta reverse primer were used in the first two PCR rounds, which each ran for 9 to 10 cycles. TCRdb re-called the multiplex PCR reads with MiXCR, one entry per CDR3 protein. This sample has around 330,000 distinct CDR3 sequences, with roughly three fifths found just once. The blood RNA (from unsorted whole blood) was obtained, and germline DNA was also extracted. Sequenced input: peripheral blood. The receptor source for this set is a woman younger than 45 with primary liver carcinoma and hepatitis B virus infection.

The chain carries TRBV12-3 or TRBV12-4 and TRBJ2-5; 8 positions match TRBD2. V shed 2 bases and J 4 bases; nucleotides not matched to a gene: 15. This CDR3 is 18 amino acids long. The DNA of the CDR3 is TGTGCCAGCAGTTTAATTCTAAGCAGCGGGAGTTCATCAGAGACCCAGTACTTC. It yields the protein CASSLILSSGSSSETQYF.

For this clonotype: A read error may produce the germline difference seen at one junction end. This chain's CDR3 is CAGSLSYNTNQPQQF. CDR3 sequence (DNA): TGTGCCGGCAGTTTAAGTTACAATACAAATCAACCCCAGCAGTTT. The chain carries TRBV12-3 or TRBV12-4 and TRBJ1-5; D remains unclear. CDR3 length: 15 amino acids.

DNA for the CDR3: TGTGCCAGCAGCTCAGACCCGTTCGGGCACTACTTC. Encoded protein: CASSSDPFGHYF. This chain joins TRBV12-3 or TRBV12-4 and TRBJ2-7; D call uncertain. CDR3 length equals 12 residues. V shed 6 bases and J shed 13 bases, with 19 bases lying between them.

Details on this clonotype: A junction boundary mismatches the germline segment, possibly from a read error. V usage is TRBV11-2 and J usage is TRBJ1-2, with a tentative D call TRBD1 (5 bases). The CDR3 sequence is 13 residues long. From germline, CDR1 is SGHAT and CDR2 FQNNGV. This CDR3 reads CTSSLAQGKGYTF. CDR3 coding DNA: TGTACCAGCAGCTTAGCTCAGGGTAAAGGCTACACCTTC.

Comment on this clonotype: An end of the junction differs from the germline gene, which may be a read error. CDR3 loop: CASSQDRIVGANVLTF. In DNA form, the CDR3 reads TGTGCCAGTAGCCAAGATAGAATCGTTGGGGCCAACGTCCTGACTTTC. V usage is TRBV4-2 and J usage is TRBJ2-6, with unresolved D. The CDR3 has 16 residues. Germline-derived CDR1 and CDR2 are LGHNA and YNFKEQ.

This clonotype was picked up a small number of times. The chain couples TRBV5-6 to TRBJ2-5; D is uncertain. Germline assignment: CDR1 SGHDT and CDR2 YYEEEE. This CDR3 spans 16 amino acids. Trimming left V 4 bases short and J 2 bases short, with 18 bases between. CDR3 protein: CASSQPYRDAQETQYF. CDR3 sequence (DNA): TGTGCCAGCAGCCAACCTTATAGAGACGCTCAAGAGACCCAGTACTTC.

The chain joins TRBV11-1 to TRBJ2-1; D is possibly TRBD2 (6 bases). Trimming took off 5 bases at V and 5 bases at J, with 19 bases between the two ends. The CDR3 is 16 amino acids. The germline V gene encodes CDR1 SGHAT and CDR2 FQDESV (reference sequence). CDR3 DNA: TGTGCCAGCAGCCCCCAGACACGGGAGATCCACAATGAGCAGTTCTTC. It is translated as CASSPQTREIHNEQFF.

This clonotype was counted at least ten times. V gene TRBV29-1 combines with J gene TRBJ2-2; D not resolved. Germline V lookup: CDR1 SQVTM, CDR2 ANQGSEA. The CDR3 has 13 residues. Deletions cut 4 bases from V and 7 bases from J, with 13 bases between. CDR3 residues: CSVGIKLNGELFF. CDR3 nucleotides: TGCAGCGTTGGGATTAAACTAAACGGGGAGCTGTTTTTT.

The chain uses TRBV6-6 and TRBJ1-3; D perhaps matches TRBD1 (5 bases). Germline V gene data show CDR1 as MNHNY and CDR2 as SVGAGI (reference sequence). The CDR3 is 15 amino acids. Between the trimmed V and J ends, which lost 2 bases and 4 bases, there was a span of 12 bases. The CDR3 region is CASSYVGDRGNTIYF. In nucleotides, the CDR3 is TGTGCCAGCAGTTACGTGGGGGACCGGGGAAACACCATATATTTT.

The sample holds a few counts of this clonotype. The V and J genes are TRBV6-2 or TRBV6-3 and TRBJ2-1, with D tentatively TRBD2 (5 bases). The CDR3 is 17 amino acids. The V gene's germline CDR1 is MNHEY and CDR2 SVGEGT. With 5 bases removed from V and 8 bases from J, the gap between germline ends came to 25 bases. The CDR3 region has the DNA TGTGCCAGCAGTCCTTTTCGTAGCCAGCGGAGAGCTGATGAGCAGTTCTTC. This encodes CASSPFRSQRRADEQFF.

As regards this clonotype: A much larger clonotype is one base distant, so this may be a read error. The chain couples TRBV29-1 to TRBJ2-5; D not certain. Germline V lookup: CDR1 SQVTM, CDR2 ANQGSEA. This CDR3 comprises 14 residues. Deletions cut 6 bases from V and 1 base from J, with 15 bases between. In nucleotides, the CDR3 is TGCAGCGTCCCCTGTGGTAGCCCCCAAGAGACCCAGTACTTC. This gives the protein CSVPCGSPQETQYF.

V usage is TRBV13 and J usage is TRBJ2-7; tentatively, D is TRBD2 (5 bases). From germline, CDR1 is PRHDT and CDR2 FYEKMQ (reference sequence). CDR3 length: 15 residues. Trimming took off 4 bases at V and 5 bases at J, with 18 bases between the two ends. CDR3 sequence (DNA): TGTGCCAGCAGCTCCTCGGAGGCAAGGGCGGACGAGCAGTACTTC. Translated: CASSSSEARADEQYF.

For this clonotype: This may come from a read error, since a much larger clone is one base off. The CDR3 protein is CASSEDDLSNQPQHF. The CDR3 nucleotides read TGTGCCAGCAGTGAAGACGATCTGAGCAATCAGCCCCAGCATTTT. V gene TRBV6-1 combines with J gene TRBJ1-5; D is undetermined. CDR3 length equals 15 residues. Germline V gives CDR1 MNHNS, CDR2 SASEGT. The V gene lost 1 base and the J gene lost 1 base, with 8 bases spanning the gap.

Of note for this clonotype: Given the absence of the conserved phenylalanine or tryptophan at the CDR3 end, a read error is likely. CDR3 DNA: TGCAACGTTGAAATCGGGGGAGCAGAGACCCAGTACTCC. Translating it yields CNVEIGGAETQYS. The chain combines TRBV29-1 with TRBJ2-5; the D gene is possibly TRBD2 (6 bases). The CDR3 has 13 residues. Germline CDR1 is SQVTM and CDR2 is ANQGSEA.

This clonotype was counted at least ten times. This sequence joins TRBV6-5 and TRBJ1-1, with D hard to call. V was pared by 4 bases and J by 5 bases, with 11 bases between. The CDR3 loop spans 13 amino acids. The germline V gene has CDR1 MNHEY and CDR2 SVGAGI. Here the CDR3 DNA reads TGTGCCAGCAGTTTAGGGTGGCGTACTGAAGCTTTCTTT. Translating gives CASSLGWRTEAFF.

In the case of this clonotype: Since no conserved phenylalanine or tryptophan closes the CDR3, a read error is the likely cause. V gene TRBV28 combines with J gene TRBJ2-7, with a possible D match to TRBD1 (6 bases). This CDR3 region has 16 residues. Germline loops: CDR1 MDHEN, CDR2 SYDVKM. Trimming shortened V by 5 bases and J by 3 bases, and 20 bases separated the two germline ends. The CDR3 here is CASSDTTGTLDYEQYL. The CDR3 nucleotides are TGTGCCAGCAGTGACACTACCGGGACATTGGACTACGAGCAGTACCTC.

This clonotype was observed at least ten times. This chain uses TRBV4-3 with TRBJ2-5, with D uncertain. The V and J ends lost 0 bases and 4 bases respectively, with 12 bases between them. The CDR3 spans 15 residues. Germline CDR1 and CDR2: LGHNA and YSLEER. In DNA, the CDR3 is TGCGCCAGCAGCCAAGATCGTGAACGACCAGAGACCCAGTACTTC. Its protein product is CASSQDRERPETQYF.

This clonotype was detected only a few times. A read error may be the cause here, since a much bigger clone is one base away. The genes are TRBV29-1 and TRBJ2-5; 9 nucleotides align to TRBD2. Germline V CDR1 and CDR2: SQVTM, ANQGSEA. CDR3 length equals 14 residues. The CDR3 nucleotides are TGCAACGTAGTAGCGGGAGACCGCCAAGAGACCCAGTACTTC. Amino acid sequence: CNVVAGDRQETQYF.

In the case of this clonotype: A much larger clone differs by one base, so this may be a read error. The genes are TRBV29-1 and TRBJ2-1; TRBD2 matches at 11 bases. This CDR3 is 14 amino acids long. Germline V gene data show CDR1 as SQVTM and CDR2 as ANQGSEA. Trimming at V came to 7 bases and at J to 6 bases, leaving 8 bases not matched to a gene. CDR3 in DNA: TGCAGCGCCGCCGGGACTAGCGGCTTCAATGAGCAGTTCTTC. This sequence encodes CSAAGTSGFNEQFF.

In its sample, this clonotype was seen many times. The chain carries TRBV11-3 and TRBJ2-7; D is perhaps TRBD1 (6 bases). The CDR3 loop spans 15 amino acids. Trimming removed 5 bases at V and 5 bases at J, with 19 bases between. Germline CDR1 SGHNT, CDR2 YENEEA. In DNA, the CDR3 is TGTGCCAGCAGCCGCCAGGGGCAACCTCCTAACGAGCAGTACTTC. Encoded protein: CASSRQGQPPNEQYF. The entire variable domain, with the rest obtained from reference TRBV11-3 and TRBJ2-7, is as follows: EAGVVQSPRYKIIEKKQPVAFWCNPISGHNTLYWYLQNLGQGPELLIRYENEEAVDDSQLPKDRFSAERLKGVDSTLKIQPAELGDSAVYLCASSRQGQPPNEQYFGPGTRLTVT.

At least ten counts were recorded for this clonotype. The J gene is TRBJ1-1, the V gene TRBV29-1; 7 bases line up with TRBD1. Losses at the gene ends were 6 bases for V and 6 bases for J; bases not matched to a gene: 4. The V gene's germline CDR1 is SQVTM and CDR2 ANQGSEA. The CDR3 contains 11 residues. The DNA of the CDR3 is TGCAGCGTAGACCAGGGGGCTGAAGCTTTCTTT. This translates into CSVDQGAEAFF.

The V gene is TRBV4-1, the J gene TRBJ2-7, with D maybe TRBD2 (6 bases). Trimming shortened V by 0 bases and J by 2 bases, and 17 bases separated the two germline ends. This CDR3 is built from 17 residues. Germline lookup yields CDR1 MGHRA and CDR2 YSYEKL. Here the CDR3 DNA reads TGCGCCAGCAGCCAAGATGTCGGACTACAAGGTCCCTACGAGCAGTACTTC. Protein: CASSQDVGLQGPYEQYF.

This clonotype appeared a few times. The gene calls are TRBV6-5 and TRBJ1-1, with a weak D call TRBD1 (5 bases). Germline V CDR1 and CDR2: MNHEY, SVGAGI. The CDR3 spans 14 residues. Trimming shortened V by 0 bases and J by 3 bases, and 8 bases separated the two germline ends. CDR3 in DNA: TGTGCCAGCAGTTACTCAGGGGCCGACACTGAAGCTTTCTTT. It is translated as CASSYSGADTEAFF.

This clonotype has a count of ten or more. This rearrangement joins TRBV29-1 to TRBJ2-5; tentative D call: TRBD2 (6 bases). Between the trimmed V and J ends, which lost 8 bases and 3 bases, there was a span of 10 bases. Germline values: CDR1 SQVTM, CDR2 ANQGSEA. This CDR3 has 11 amino acids. The CDR3 here is CSILAEETQYF. CDR3 in DNA: TGCAGCATCTTAGCGGAAGAGACCCAGTACTTC. Filled out from reference TRBV29-1 and TRBJ2-5, the complete variable domain reads SAVISQKPSRDICQRGTSLTIQCQVDSQVTMMFWYRQQPGQSLTLIATANQGSEATYESGFVIDKFPISRPNLTFSTLTVSNMSPEDSSIYLCSILAEETQYFGPGTRLLVL.